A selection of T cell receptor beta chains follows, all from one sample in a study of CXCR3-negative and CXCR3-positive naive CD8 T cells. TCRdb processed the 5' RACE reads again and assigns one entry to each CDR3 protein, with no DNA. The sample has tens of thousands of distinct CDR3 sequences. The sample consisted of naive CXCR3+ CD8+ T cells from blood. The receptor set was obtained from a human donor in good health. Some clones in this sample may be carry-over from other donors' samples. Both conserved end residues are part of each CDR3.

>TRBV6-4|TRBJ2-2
CASSDTRQGATGELFF
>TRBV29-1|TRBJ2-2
CSVWTAEGGELFF
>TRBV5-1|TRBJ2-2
CASSLGLLNTGELFF
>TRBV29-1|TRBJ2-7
CSVEWAGGEQYF
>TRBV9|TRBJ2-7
CASSASPSGAYEQYF
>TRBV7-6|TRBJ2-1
CASSLEGPHYNEQFF
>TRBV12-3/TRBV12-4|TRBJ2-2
CASSDLGLDTGELFF
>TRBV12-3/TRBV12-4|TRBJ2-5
CATRRQGYQETQYF
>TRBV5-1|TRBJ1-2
CASSPAKAQDYGYTF
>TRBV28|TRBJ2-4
CASRPGTGLAKNIQYF